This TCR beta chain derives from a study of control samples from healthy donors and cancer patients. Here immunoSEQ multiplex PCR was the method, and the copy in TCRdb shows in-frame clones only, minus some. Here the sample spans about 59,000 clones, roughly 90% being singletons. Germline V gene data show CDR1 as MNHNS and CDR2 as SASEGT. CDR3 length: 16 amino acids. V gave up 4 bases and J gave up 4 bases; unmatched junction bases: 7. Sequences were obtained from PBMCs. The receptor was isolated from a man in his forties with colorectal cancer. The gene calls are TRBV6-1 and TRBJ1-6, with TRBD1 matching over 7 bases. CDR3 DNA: TGTGCCAGCAGTGGCCCAGGGGGACAGTATAATTCACCCCTCCACTTT. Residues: CASSGPGGQYNSPLHF.